The T cell receptor (beta chain) under discussion was sequenced for a study of blood T cell repertoires in COVID-19. Overall study: Samples came from the United States, Italy and Spain, spanning acute and convalescent COVID-19. The cDNA or gDNA used as material had been derived from T cells, B-cell-depleted T cells, or PBMCs.

This CDR3 spans 13 amino acids. J was trimmed by 5 bases and V by 6 bases; bases with no gene match: 3. Germline assignment: CDR1 ENHRY and CDR2 SYGVKD. As processed by the authors: Reference gene primer amplification in the assay estimated nucleated cell counts. Clones were sequenced by immunoSEQ multiplex PCR, and TCRdb holds only the in-frame ones, with some missing. The D gene and trimming were derived from the DNA, and the V and J assignments and clone size from that table. The sample contains fewer than 150,000 clones, over 65% of which appear only once. Sequencing was carried out using peripheral blood. The chain couples TRBV10-3 to TRBJ2-1, with 8 bases lining up with TRBD1. This clonotype was sampled from a man aged 65-85 years with acute or convalescent COVID-19. In DNA form, the CDR3 reads TGTGCCATCAGGCCGGACAGGGACAATGAGCAGTTCTTC. Protein: CAIRPDRDNEQFF.